Listed below are T cell receptor beta chains from one sample, sequenced in a study of CD4 and CD8 cells across lung adenocarcinoma regions. A single record per CDR3 protein comes from TCRdb applying MiXCR to the PCR reads. Among around 15,000 distinct CDR3 sequences listed, around 45% were seen once. Sequencing used CD4+ T cells from the center of a lung tumor. Receptors originate from a male donor with lung adenocarcinoma. The CD4 and CD8 labels of this study may be unreliable. Each CDR3 is given with its conserved first and last residue. A D gene is named only where the DNA matches it firmly. Size tells how often a clone was seen (once, few, many) or the class of an expanded clone, and some rows leave it out.

v_gene,d_gene,j_gene,abundance,CDR3aa,CDR3nt
TRBV10-2,.,TRBJ2-2,.,CASCPQVVGTEAQFF,TGCGCCAGCTGCCCACAGGTAGTGGGCACAGAGGCGCAGTTTTTT
TRBV12-3/TRBV12-4,TRBD2,TRBJ2-5,medium-sized,CASSFSGGKGSEQYF,TGTGCCAGCAGTTTTAGCGGGGGGAAGGGTTCGGAGCAGTACTTC
TRBV6-1,TRBD1,TRBJ2-7,.,CATKPGQTNYEQYF,TGTGCCACAAAACCGGGACAGACAAACTACGAGCAGTACTTC
TRBV27,TRBD2,TRBJ2-1,.,CASSLQAGGYNEQFF,TGTGCCAGCAGTCTCCAGGCGGGAGGCTACAATGAGCAGTTCTTC
TRBV10-2,TRBD1,TRBJ2-6,.,CASSEGRGRSGANDQYF,TGCGCCAGCAGTGAGGGCAGGGGGCGGTCTGGGGCCAACGACCAGTATTTC
TRBV6-1,.,TRBJ1-1,many,CASSESNRRTVTEAFF,TGTGCCAGCAGTGAATCAAATAGACGGACAGTCACTGAAGCTTTCTTT
TRBV3-1,TRBD2,TRBJ2-3,.,CASSQDEAGELDTQYF,TGTGCCAGCAGCCAAGACGAAGCGGGAGAGCTAGATACGCAGTATTTT
TRBV27,.,TRBJ2-5,few,CASSLVGQETQYF,TGTGCCAGCAGTTTGGTAGGGCAAGAGACCCAGTACTTC
TRBV11-2,.,TRBJ2-1,few,CASSFVVGSTTGEQFF,TGTGCCAGCAGCTTCGTGGTGGGCTCCACGACAGGTGAGCAGTTCTTC
TRBV12-5,.,TRBJ2-1,few,CASGLFGNEQFF,TGTGCTAGTGGTTTGTTTGGTAATGAGCAGTTCTTC
TRBV4-1,TRBD1,TRBJ2-7,few,CASSRRTGSYEQYF,TGCGCCAGCAGCCGCCGGACAGGGTCCTACGAGCAGTACTTC
TRBV10-1,TRBD1,TRBJ2-5,many,CASSESTGRETQYF,TGCGCCAGCAGTGAGTCGACAGGGCGAGAGACCCAGTACTTC
TRBV6-5,TRBD1,TRBJ2-7,large,CASNRDRGRYEQYF,TGTGCCAGCAACCGGGACAGGGGGCGCTACGAGCAGTACTTC
TRBV27,.,TRBJ2-5,many,CASSLSWGETQYF,TGTGCCAGCAGCCTATCATGGGGGGAGACCCAGTACTTC
TRBV6-5,.,TRBJ1-1,.,CASSYETLNTEAFF,TGTGCCAGCAGTTACGAGACACTGAACACTGAAGCTTTCTTT
TRBV10-1,.,TRBJ2-3,.,CASSDGAGRCATDTQYF,TGCGCCAGCAGTGATGGTGCGGGGCGGTGTGCCACAGATACTCAGTATTTC
TRBV27,TRBD1,TRBJ2-1,.,CASSPRQGAMIEQFF,TGTGCCAGCAGTCCCCGACAGGGGGCCATGATTGAGCAGTTCTTC
TRBV10-3,.,TRBJ1-6,.,CAISDPQRTSVPSVTPRESLHF,.
TRBV28,.,TRBJ1-2,many,CASSPPQRLYGYTF,TGTGCCAGCAGCCCCCCACAGAGACTCTATGGCTACACCTTC
TRBV27,TRBD1,TRBJ1-5,few,CASSWTGYSNQPQHF,TGTGCCAGCAGTTGGACAGGGTATAGCAATCAGCCCCAGCATTTT
TRBV10-1,TRBD2,TRBJ2-3,.,CASRGRSSGNQDTQYF,TGCGCCAGCAGGGGACGGAGTAGCGGGAACCAAGATACGCAGTATTTT
TRBV6-1,.,TRBJ2-7,medium-sized,CASSEIRKDEQYF,TGTGCCAGCAGTGAAATTCGGAAGGACGAGCAGTACTTC
TRBV6-5,.,TRBJ2-5,many,CASTTPTGSQETQYF,TGTGCCAGCACTACTCCAACAGGGTCCCAAGAGACCCAGTACTTC
TRBV11-3,.,TRBJ2-2,.,CASSFTGATGELFF,TGTGCCAGCAGCTTCACCGGGGCCACCGGGGAGCTGTTTTTT
TRBV6-1,TRBD1,TRBJ1-1,many,CASSKTGGNTEAFF,TGTGCCAGCAGCAAGACAGGGGGGAACACTGAAGCTTTCTTT
TRBV6-1,.,TRBJ1-2,medium-sized,CASSERRDSYGYTF,TGTGCCAGCAGTGAAAGGAGGGACTCCTATGGCTACACCTTC